One sample yielded the 6 T cell receptor beta chains listed below, sequenced in a study of beta chain features in type 1 diabetes. Expressed TCRB transcripts were sequenced because the isolated RNA had all been reverse transcribed beforehand. TCRdb's table, derived via immunoSEQ multiplex PCR, lists solely in-frame clones and lacks some. Of 620,000 or so clones listed, 15% to 17% were seen once; the top ten hold roughly 0.098%. Sequencing was done on a sample of naive CD4+ T cells from blood. These receptors all come from a man aged 18-30 years in good health.

This clone was seen a handful of times. The chain is built from TRBV7-9 and TRBJ2-1, with a weak D call TRBD2 (5 bases). The V end was cut by 5 bases, the J end by 0 bases, with 14 bases between. Germline values: CDR1 SEHNR, CDR2 FQNEAQ (reference sequence). This CDR3 contains 16 residues. CDR3 sequence (DNA): TGTGCCAGCAGCCGGTGGTCGGGATCCTCCTACAATGAGCAGTTCTTC. It specifies CASSRWSGSSYNEQFF.

The genes are TRBV7-9 and TRBJ2-5; 7 bases line up with TRBD2. The CDR3 spans 13 residues. Germline CDR1 and CDR2: SEHNR and FQNEAQ (reference sequence). The V and J ends lost 4 bases and 5 bases, in that order; junction bases with no gene match: 4. The DNA of the CDR3 is TGTGCCAGCAGCTCTAGCGGTGCTGAGACCCAGTACTTC. Its protein is CASSSSGAETQYF.

This clone showed up just a few times. This rearrangement joins TRBV5-1 to TRBJ2-5; TRBD2 aligns across 8 bases. Germline V gene lookup returns CDR1 SGHRS and CDR2 YFSETQ. The V and J ends lost 0 bases and 3 bases, in that order; junction bases with no gene match: 7. The CDR3 consists of 16 residues. The CDR3 DNA follows: TGCGCCAGCAGCTTGGAACTACTAGCGGCCAAAGAGACCCAGTACTTC. As protein: CASSLELLAAKETQYF.

This clone was found a few times. This rearrangement joins TRBV5-1 to TRBJ2-7; tentatively, D is TRBD2 (5 bases). Trimming left V 2 bases short and J 5 bases short, with 8 bases between. This CDR3 has 12 residues. Per germline, CDR1 SGHRS and CDR2 YFSETQ. This chain's CDR3 is CASSFRRNEQYF. The CDR3, as DNA: TGCGCCAGCAGCTTTCGGAGGAACGAGCAGTACTTC.

The chain recombines TRBV25-1 with TRBJ2-1; 9 bases are shared with TRBD2. V shed 2 bases and J 3 bases; nucleotides not matched to a gene: 5. Germline CDR1 and CDR2: MGHDK and SYGVNS. The CDR3 covers 16 residues. CDR3 sequence: CASSELSGSIYNEQFF. CDR3 nucleotides: TGTGCCAGCAGTGAACTTAGCGGGAGTATCTACAATGAGCAGTTCTTC. Variable domain in full (rest from reference TRBV25-1 and TRBJ2-1): EADIYQTPRYLVIGTGKKITLECSQTMGHDKMYWYQQDPGMELHLIHYSYGVNSTEKGDLSSESTVSRIRTEHFPLTLESARPSHTSQYLCASSELSGSIYNEQFFGPGTRLTVL.

This chain connects TRBV10-3 to TRBJ1-5; D unclear. The ends were cut back, 2 bases at V and 6 bases at J, with 11 bases in the middle. The CDR3 runs 14 residues. Germline values: CDR1 ENHRY, CDR2 SYGVKD. The CDR3 sequence is CAISELGVSQPQHF. The CDR3 bases are TGTGCCATCAGTGAGCTTGGGGTCAGTCAGCCCCAGCATTTT.